This entry features one T cell receptor beta chain sequence. The sample belongs to a study of T cell responses to AZD1222 COVID-19 vaccine. The assay was immunoSEQ multiplex PCR, and TCRdb's table has in-frame clones only and misses some. This table has 110,000 to 150,000 clones, approximately 89% appearing once. This sequence originates from an adult in good health. The sequencing used peripheral blood, collected on day 0 of AZD1222 vaccination.

The CDR3 protein is CASRQSASEDTEAFF. The CDR3, as DNA: TGTGCCAGCAGGCAGAGCGCGTCAGAGGACACTGAAGCTTTCTTT. This chain connects TRBV7-2 to TRBJ1-1; D gene uncertain. V lost 6 bases, J lost 3 bases, and 17 bases lay in between. The CDR3 length is 15 residues. Germline CDR1 reads SGHTA; CDR2 reads FQGNSA.